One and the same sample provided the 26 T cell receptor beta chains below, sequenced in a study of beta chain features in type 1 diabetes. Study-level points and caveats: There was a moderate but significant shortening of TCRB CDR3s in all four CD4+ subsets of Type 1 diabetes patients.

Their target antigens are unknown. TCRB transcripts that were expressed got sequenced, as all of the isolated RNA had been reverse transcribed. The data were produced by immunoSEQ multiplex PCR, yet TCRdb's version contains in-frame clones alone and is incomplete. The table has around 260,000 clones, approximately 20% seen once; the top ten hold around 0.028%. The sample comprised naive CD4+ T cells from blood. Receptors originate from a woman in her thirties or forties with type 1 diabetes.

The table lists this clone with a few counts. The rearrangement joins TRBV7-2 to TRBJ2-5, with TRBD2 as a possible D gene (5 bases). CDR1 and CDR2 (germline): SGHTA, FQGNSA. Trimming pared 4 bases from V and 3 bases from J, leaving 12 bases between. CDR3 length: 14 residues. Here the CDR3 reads CASSWPTGKETQYF. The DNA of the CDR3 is TGTGCCAGCAGCTGGCCAACGGGAAAAGAGACCCAGTACTTC.

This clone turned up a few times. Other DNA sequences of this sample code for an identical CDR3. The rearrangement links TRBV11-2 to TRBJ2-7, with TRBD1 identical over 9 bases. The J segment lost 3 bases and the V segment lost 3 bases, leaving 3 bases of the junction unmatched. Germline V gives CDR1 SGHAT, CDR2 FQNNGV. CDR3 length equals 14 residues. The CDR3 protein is CASSLDRGGYEQYF. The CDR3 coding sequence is TGTGCCAGCAGCTTGGACAGGGGCGGCTACGAGCAGTACTTC.

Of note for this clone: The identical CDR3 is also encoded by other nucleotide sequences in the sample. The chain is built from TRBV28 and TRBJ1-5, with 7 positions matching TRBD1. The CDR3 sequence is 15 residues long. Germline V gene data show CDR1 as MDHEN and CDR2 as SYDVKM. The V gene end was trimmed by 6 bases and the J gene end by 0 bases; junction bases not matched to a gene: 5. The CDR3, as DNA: TGTGCCAGCAGCCTGACAGGGAATAGCAATCAGCCCCAGCATTTT. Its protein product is CASSLTGNSNQPQHF.

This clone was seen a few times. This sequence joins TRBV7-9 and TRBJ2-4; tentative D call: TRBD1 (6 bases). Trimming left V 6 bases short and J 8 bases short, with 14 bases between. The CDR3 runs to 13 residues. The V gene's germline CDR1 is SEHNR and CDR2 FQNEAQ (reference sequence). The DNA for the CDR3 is TGTGCCAGCAGTAGCCGGGACATTCACATTCAGTACTTC. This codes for CASSSRDIHIQYF.

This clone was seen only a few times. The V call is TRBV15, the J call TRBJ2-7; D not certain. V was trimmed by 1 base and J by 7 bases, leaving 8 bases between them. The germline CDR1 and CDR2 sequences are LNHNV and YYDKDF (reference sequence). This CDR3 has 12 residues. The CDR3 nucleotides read TGTGCCACCAGCAGAGCTCTAGGAGAGCAGTACTTC. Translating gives CATSRALGEQYF.

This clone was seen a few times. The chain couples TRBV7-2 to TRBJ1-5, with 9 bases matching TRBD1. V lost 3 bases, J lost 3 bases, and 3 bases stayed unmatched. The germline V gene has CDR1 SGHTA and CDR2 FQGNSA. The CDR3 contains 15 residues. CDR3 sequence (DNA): TGTGCCAGCAGCTTGGGACAGGGAGACAATCAGCCCCAGCATTTT. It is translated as CASSLGQGDNQPQHF.

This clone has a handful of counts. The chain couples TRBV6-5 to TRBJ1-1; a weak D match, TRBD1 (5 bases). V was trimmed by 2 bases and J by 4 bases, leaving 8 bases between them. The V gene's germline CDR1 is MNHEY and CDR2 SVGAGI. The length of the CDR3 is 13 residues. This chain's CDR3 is CASSYPGGTEAFF. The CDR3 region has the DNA TGTGCCAGCAGTTACCCCGGGGGCACTGAAGCTTTCTTT.

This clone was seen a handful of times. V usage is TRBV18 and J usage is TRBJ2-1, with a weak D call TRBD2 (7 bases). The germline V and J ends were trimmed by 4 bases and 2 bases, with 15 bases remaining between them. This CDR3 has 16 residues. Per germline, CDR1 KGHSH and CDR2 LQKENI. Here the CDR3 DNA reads TGTGCCAGCTCACGACGCGAGGGGGGGACCTACAATGAGCAGTTCTTC. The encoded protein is CASSRREGGTYNEQFF. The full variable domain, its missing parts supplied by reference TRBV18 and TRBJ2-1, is NAGVMQNPRHLVRRRGQEARLRCSPMKGHSHVYWYRQLPEEGLKFMVYLQKENIIDESGMPKERFSAEFPKEGPSILRIQQVVRGDSAAYFCASSRREGGTYNEQFFGPGTRLTVL.

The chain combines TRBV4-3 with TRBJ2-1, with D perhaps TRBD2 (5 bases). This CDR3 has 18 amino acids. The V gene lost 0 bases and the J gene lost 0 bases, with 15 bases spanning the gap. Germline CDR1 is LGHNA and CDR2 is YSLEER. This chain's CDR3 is CASSQEWTGSSSYNEQFF. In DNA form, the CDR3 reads TGCGCCAGCAGCCAAGAATGGACTGGTTCCAGCTCCTACAATGAGCAGTTCTTC.

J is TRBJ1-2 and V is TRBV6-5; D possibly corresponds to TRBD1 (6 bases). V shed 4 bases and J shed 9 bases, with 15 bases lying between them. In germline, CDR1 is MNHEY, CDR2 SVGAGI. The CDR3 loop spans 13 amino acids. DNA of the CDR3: TGTGCCAGCAGTTTCCGGGACACCCAAAGCTACACCTTC. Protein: CASSFRDTQSYTF.

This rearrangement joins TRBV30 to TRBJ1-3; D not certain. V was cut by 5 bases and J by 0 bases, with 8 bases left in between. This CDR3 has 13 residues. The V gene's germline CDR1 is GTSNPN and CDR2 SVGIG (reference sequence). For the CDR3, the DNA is TGTGCCTGGGACACCAGCTCTGGAAACACCATATATTTT. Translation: CAWDTSSGNTIYF.

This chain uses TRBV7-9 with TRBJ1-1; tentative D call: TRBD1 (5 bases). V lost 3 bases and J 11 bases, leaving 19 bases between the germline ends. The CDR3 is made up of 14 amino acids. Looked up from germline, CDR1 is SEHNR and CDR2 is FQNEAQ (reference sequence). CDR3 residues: CASSLEGSGPGAFF. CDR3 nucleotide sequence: TGTGCCAGCAGCTTGGAGGGGTCGGGACCCGGCGCTTTCTTT.

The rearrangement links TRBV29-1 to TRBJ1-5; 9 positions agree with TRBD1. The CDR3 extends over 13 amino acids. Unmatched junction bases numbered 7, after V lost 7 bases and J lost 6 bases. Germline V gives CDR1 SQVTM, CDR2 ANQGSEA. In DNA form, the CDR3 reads TGCAGCGCCGAACAGGGGGCCGGTCAGCCCCAGCATTTT. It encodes CSAEQGAGQPQHF.

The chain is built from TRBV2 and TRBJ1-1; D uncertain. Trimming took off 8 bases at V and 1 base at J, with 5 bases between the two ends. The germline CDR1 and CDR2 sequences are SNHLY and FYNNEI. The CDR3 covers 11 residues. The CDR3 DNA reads TGTGCCAGCCCGGGGAACACTGAAGCTTTCTTT. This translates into CASPGNTEAFF.

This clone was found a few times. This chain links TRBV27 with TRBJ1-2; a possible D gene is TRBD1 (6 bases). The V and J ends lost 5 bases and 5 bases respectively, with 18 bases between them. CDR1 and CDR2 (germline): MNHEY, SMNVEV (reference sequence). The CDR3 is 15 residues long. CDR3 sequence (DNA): TGTGCCAGCAGTACCGGGACACCCGGGATTTATGGCTACACCTTC. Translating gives CASSTGTPGIYGYTF.

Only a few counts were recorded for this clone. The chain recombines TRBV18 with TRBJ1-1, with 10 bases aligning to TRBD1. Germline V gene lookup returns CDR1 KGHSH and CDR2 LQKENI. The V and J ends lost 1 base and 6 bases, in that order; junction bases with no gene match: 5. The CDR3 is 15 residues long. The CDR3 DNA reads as TGTGCCAGCTCACCACAGGGACAGGGGATGGCTGAAGCTTTCTTT. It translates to CASSPQGQGMAEAFF.

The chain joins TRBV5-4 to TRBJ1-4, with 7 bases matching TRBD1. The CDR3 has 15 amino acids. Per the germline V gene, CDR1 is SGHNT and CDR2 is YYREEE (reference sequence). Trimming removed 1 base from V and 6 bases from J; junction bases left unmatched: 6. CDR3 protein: CASSLIGDRDEKLFF. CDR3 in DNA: TGTGCCAGCAGCTTGATAGGGGACAGAGATGAAAAACTGTTTTTT.

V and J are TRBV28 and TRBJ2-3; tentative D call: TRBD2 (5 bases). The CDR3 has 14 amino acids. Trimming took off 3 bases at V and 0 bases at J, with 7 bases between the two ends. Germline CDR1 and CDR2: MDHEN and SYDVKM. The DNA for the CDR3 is TGTGCCAGCAGTTTGAGGGCTAGCACAGATACGCAGTATTTT. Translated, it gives CASSLRASTDTQYF.

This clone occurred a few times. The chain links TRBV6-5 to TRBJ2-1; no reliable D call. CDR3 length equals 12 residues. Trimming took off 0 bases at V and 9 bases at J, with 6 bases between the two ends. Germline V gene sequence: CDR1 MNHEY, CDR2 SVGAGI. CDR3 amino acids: CASSYSMSEQFF. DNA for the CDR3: TGTGCCAGCAGTTACTCTATGAGTGAGCAGTTCTTC.

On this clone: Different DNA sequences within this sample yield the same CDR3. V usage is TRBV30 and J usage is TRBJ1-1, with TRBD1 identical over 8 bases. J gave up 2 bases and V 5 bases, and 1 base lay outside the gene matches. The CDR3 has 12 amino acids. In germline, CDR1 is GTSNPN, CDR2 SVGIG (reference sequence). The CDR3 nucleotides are TGTGCCTGGGACAGGGGAAACACTGAAGCTTTCTTT. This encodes CAWDRGNTEAFF.

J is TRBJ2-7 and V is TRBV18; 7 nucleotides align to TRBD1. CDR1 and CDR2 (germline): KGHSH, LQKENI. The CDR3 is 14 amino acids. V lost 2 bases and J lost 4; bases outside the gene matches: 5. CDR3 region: CASSPNPGGYEQYF. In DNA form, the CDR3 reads TGTGCCAGCTCACCAAATCCAGGGGGATACGAGCAGTACTTC.

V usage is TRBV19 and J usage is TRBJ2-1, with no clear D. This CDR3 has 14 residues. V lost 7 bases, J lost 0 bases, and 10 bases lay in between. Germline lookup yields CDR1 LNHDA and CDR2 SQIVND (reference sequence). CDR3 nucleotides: TGTGCCAGTAAAGCTAGTACCTCCTACAATGAGCAGTTCTTC. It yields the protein CASKASTSYNEQFF.

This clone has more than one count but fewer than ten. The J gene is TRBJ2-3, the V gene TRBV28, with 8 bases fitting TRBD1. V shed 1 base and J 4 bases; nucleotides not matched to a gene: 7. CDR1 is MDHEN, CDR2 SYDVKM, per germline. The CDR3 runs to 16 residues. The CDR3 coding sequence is TGTGCCAGCAGTTTATCTTCACAGGGGGTGGCAGATACGCAGTATTTT. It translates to CASSLSSQGVADTQYF.

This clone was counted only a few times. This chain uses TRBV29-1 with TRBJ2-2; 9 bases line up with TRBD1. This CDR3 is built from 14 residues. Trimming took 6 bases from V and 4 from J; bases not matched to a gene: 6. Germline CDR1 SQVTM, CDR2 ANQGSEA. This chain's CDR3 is CSVRGQGSTGELFF. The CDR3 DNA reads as TGCAGCGTCAGGGGACAGGGTAGCACCGGGGAGCTGTTTTTT.

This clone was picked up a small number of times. This chain's CDR3 is CASSQGAPNTEAFF. CDR3 sequence (DNA): TGCGCCAGCAGCCAAGGGGCCCCGAACACTGAAGCTTTCTTT. The chain uses TRBV4-3 and TRBJ1-1; D is ambiguous. V was clipped by 1 base and J by 1 base, with 7 bases between them. The CDR3 extends over 14 amino acids. Germline CDR1 and CDR2: LGHNA and YSLEER.

The CDR3 coding sequence is TGTGCCAGCAGATGGGGGGGAACTAATGAAAAACTGTTTTTT. Its protein is CASRWGGTNEKLFF. The chain combines TRBV2 with TRBJ1-4; D perhaps matches TRBD1 (5 bases). V lost 6 bases, J lost 1 base, and 9 bases lay in between. The CDR3 length is 14 residues. The germline gives CDR1 SNHLY, CDR2 FYNNEI.